A single sample is the source of the 10 T cell receptor beta chains below, sequenced in a study of blood T cell repertoires in COVID-19. TCRdb's copy holds only in-frame clones and misses some; the assay was immunoSEQ multiplex PCR. The data hold roughly 220,000 clones, with around 88% observed a single time. The sequencing sample was made of PBMCs or T cells enriched from blood (not recorded which). The receptors here all came from a woman aged 50 to 60 with acute COVID-19.

For the CDR3, the DNA is TGCGCCAGCAGCCATAACACCGGGACTAGCGGGAGGCATGAGCAGTTCTTC. It translates to CASSHNTGTSGRHEQFF. The chain links TRBV4-3 to TRBJ2-1, with 15 bases that match TRBD2. The CDR3 is 17 residues long. J lost 8 bases, V lost 3 bases, and 8 bases had no gene match. CDR1 and CDR2 (germline): LGHNA, YSLEER.

V gene TRBV7-2 combines with J gene TRBJ1-5; weak D call: TRBD1 (6 bases). The length of the CDR3 is 13 residues. Germline CDR1 SGHTA, CDR2 FQGNSA. The germline V and J ends were trimmed by 4 bases and 5 bases, with 9 bases remaining between them. In DNA, the CDR3 is TGTGCCAGCAGCTCCAGGGGTGATCAGCCCCAGCATTTT. It codes for CASSSRGDQPQHF.

This sequence joins TRBV19 and TRBJ1-5; no definite D call. The CDR3 is 15 amino acids. Germline V CDR1 and CDR2: LNHDA, SQIVND (reference sequence). Trimming left V 1 base short and J 0 bases short, with 7 bases between. The CDR3 sequence: CASSIGTRSNQPQHF. CDR3 sequence (DNA): TGTGCCAGTAGTATAGGAACACGTAGCAATCAGCCCCAGCATTTT.

The rearrangement joins TRBV28 to TRBJ2-1; no definite D call. Germline CDR1 is MDHEN and CDR2 is SYDVKM. CDR3 size: 14 residues. V was cut by 3 bases and J by 3 bases, with 9 bases left in between. The CDR3 region is CASSLGRVYNEQFF. Written as DNA, the CDR3 is TGTGCCAGCAGTTTGGGTCGGGTCTACAATGAGCAGTTCTTC. Full variable domain (rest looked up from reference TRBV28 and TRBJ2-1): DVKVTQSSRYLVKRTGEKVFLECVQDMDHENMFWYRQDPGLGLRLIYFSYDVKMKEKGDIPEGYSVSREKKERFSLILESASTNQTSMYLCASSLGRVYNEQFFGPGTRLTVL.

The rearrangement joins TRBV15 to TRBJ2-1; TRBD2 matches at 11 bases. V dropped 4 bases and J dropped 6; count of bases not matched to a gene: 5. The CDR3 runs to 15 residues. Germline lookup yields CDR1 LNHNV and CDR2 YYDKDF (reference sequence). The CDR3 nucleotides are TGTGCCACCAGCATTATAGCGGGAGGGCCCAATGAGCAGTTCTTC. It translates to CATSIIAGGPNEQFF.

The chain has TRBV12-3 or TRBV12-4 and TRBJ1-2; 7 bases align to TRBD1. The CDR3 has 12 residues. V trimming: 4 bases; J trimming: 8 bases; junction bases outside the gene matches: 4. The CDR3 region is CASSSTGVGYTF. DNA for the CDR3: TGTGCCAGCAGTTCCACAGGGGTCGGCTACACCTTC.

This chain joins TRBV5-1 and TRBJ2-5; the match to TRBD2 covers 12 bases. V lost 0 bases, J lost 4 bases, and 4 bases stayed unmatched. Germline V lookup: CDR1 SGHRS, CDR2 YFSETQ. The CDR3 totals 16 residues. The DNA for the CDR3 is TGCGCCAGCAGCTTGGTGCTAGCGGGAGGGCGAGAGACCCAGTACTTC. It encodes CASSLVLAGGRETQYF.

This rearrangement joins TRBV19 to TRBJ2-1; 10 bases are shared with TRBD2. Germline loops: CDR1 LNHDA, CDR2 SQIVND (reference sequence). The CDR3 spans 15 residues. The trim removed 4 bases at V and 11 bases at J, leaving 11 bases unmatched. CDR3: CASSTSSSGGAQQFF. CDR3 DNA sequence: TGTGCCAGTAGTACCTCCTCAAGCGGGGGGGCCCAGCAGTTCTTC.

The CDR3 sequence: CATSATGGTQPQHF. CDR3 bases: TGTGCCACCAGCGCCACAGGGGGCACTCAGCCCCAGCATTTT. This chain connects TRBV15 to TRBJ1-5, with TRBD1 matching 9 bases. Germline V CDR1 and CDR2: LNHNV, YYDKDF (reference sequence). The CDR3 consists of 14 residues. V was pared by 5 bases and J by 6 bases, with 5 bases of the junction left unmatched.

Only one count was recorded for this clone. The rearrangement links TRBV6-1 to TRBJ2-2, with 15 positions matching TRBD2. The CDR3 is 16 amino acids. The ends lost 3 bases at V and 8 bases at J; junction bases unmatched: 4. CDR1 and CDR2 from the germline V gene are MNHNS and SASEGT. The CDR3 loop is CASSDGLAGGPGELFF. The CDR3 nucleotides are TGTGCCAGCAGTGACGGACTAGCGGGAGGGCCAGGGGAGCTGTTTTTT.